This TCR beta chain was documented in a study of blood T cell repertoires in COVID-19. The CDR3 extends over 15 amino acids. CDR1 is SGHDN and CDR2 is FVKESK in the germline V gene. V was clipped by 2 bases and J by 6 bases, with 17 bases between them. The data were produced by immunoSEQ multiplex PCR, yet TCRdb's version contains in-frame clones alone and is incomplete. The profile shows approximately 500,000 clones, approximately 92% of them singletons. The rearrangement joins TRBV14 to TRBJ2-7; TRBD2 is a possible D gene (6 bases). The material sequenced was peripheral blood. The receptor was derived from a man aged 18 to 30 with COVID-19, enrolled during active disease. The CDR3 protein is CASSQNHLLGGEQYF. The CDR3 nucleotides read TGTGCCAGCAGCCAAAACCACCTACTCGGGGGCGAGCAGTACTTC.